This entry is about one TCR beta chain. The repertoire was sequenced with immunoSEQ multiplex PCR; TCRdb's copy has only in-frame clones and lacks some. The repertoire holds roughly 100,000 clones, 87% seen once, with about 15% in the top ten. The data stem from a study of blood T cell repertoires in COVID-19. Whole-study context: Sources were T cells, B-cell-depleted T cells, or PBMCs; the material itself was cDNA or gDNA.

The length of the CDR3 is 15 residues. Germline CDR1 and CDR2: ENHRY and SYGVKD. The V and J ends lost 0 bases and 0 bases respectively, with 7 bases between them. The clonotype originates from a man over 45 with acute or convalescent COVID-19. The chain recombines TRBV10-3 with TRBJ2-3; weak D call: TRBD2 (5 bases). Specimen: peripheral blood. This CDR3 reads CAISESGESTDTQYF. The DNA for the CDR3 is TGTGCCATCAGTGAGTCCGGGGAAAGCACAGATACGCAGTATTTT.